A selection of T cell receptor beta chains follows, all from one sample in a study of CD4 T cells in relation to SARS-CoV-2 and coronaviruses. TCRdb keeps only in-frame clones here, not all; method: immunoSEQ multiplex PCR. The table records around 69,000 clones, about 94% of them present only once. Sequenced sample: naive CD4+ T cells from PBMCs. The receptors here all came from a human donor in good health. The CDR3 runs from the conserved cysteine through the conserved F or W. A D gene is named only where the DNA matches it firmly. Clone size is not always given. Where it is, it says once, few, many or a class for expanded clones.

J	length	V	size	D	CDR3	DNA
TRBJ2-1	11	TRBV7-9	NA	NA	CASSPSHEQFF	TGTGCCAGCAGCCCCTCCCATGAGCAGTTCTTC
TRBJ1-3	14	TRBV7-9	NA	NA	CATNADSSGNTIYF	TGTGCCACAAACGCAGATAGCTCTGGAAACACCATATATTTT
TRBJ2-1	14	TRBV18	NA	NA	CASSPPYTYNEQFF	TGTGCCAGCTCACCACCGTACACCTACAATGAGCAGTTCTTC
TRBJ1-5	16	TRBV4-1	NA	NA	CASSQDRAPGWGPQHF	TGCGCCAGCAGCCAAGATCGGGCACCGGGTTGGGGGCCCCAGCATTTT
TRBJ2-3	16	TRBV24-1	NA	TRBD2	CATSRGAGASTDTQYF	TGTGCCACATCCCGAGGTGCGGGAGCTAGCACAGATACGCAGTATTTT
TRBJ2-1	15	TRBV25-1	NA	NA	CASRRLVGEDNEQFF	TGTGCCAGCAGACGGCTAGTGGGAGAGGACAATGAGCAGTTCTTC
TRBJ2-3	16	TRBV7-2	once	TRBD2	CASSPTSGISTDTQYF	TGTGCCAGCAGCCCCACTAGCGGAATAAGCACAGATACGCAGTATTTT
TRBJ2-7	11	TRBV20-1	few	NA	CSARNNYEQYF	TGCAGTGCTAGAAATAACTACGAGCAGTACTTC
TRBJ2-4	17	TRBV23-1	NA	TRBD2	CASSQSGGRDGKNIQYF	TGCGCCAGCAGTCAATCGGGCGGGAGGGATGGCAAAAACATTCAGTACTTC
TRBJ2-1	14	TRBV5-1	few	TRBD2	CASTLTSGSSEQFF	TGCGCCAGCACATTGACTAGCGGGAGCAGTGAGCAGTTCTTC
TRBJ2-7	14	TRBV27	NA	NA	CASSSLRLVSEQYF	TGTGCCAGCAGTTCTCTTAGACTAGTGAGCGAGCAGTACTTC
TRBJ2-3	17	TRBV28	once	NA	CASIPGLGSFPQQTQYF	TGTGCCAGCATCCCGGGGCTGGGAAGTTTCCCCCAACAAACGCAGTATTTT
TRBJ2-7	15	TRBV10-1	NA	NA	CASSGPGLRSYEQYF	TGCGCCAGCAGTGGGCCTGGACTACGCTCCTACGAGCAGTACTTC
TRBJ1-1	13	TRBV3-1/TRBV3-2	NA	NA	CASSQGSRTEAFF	TGTGCCAGCAGCCAGGGTAGCCGAACTGAAGCTTTCTTT
TRBJ2-5	13	TRBV28	once	NA	CASSLGQVETQYF	TGTGCCAGCAGTTTGGGGCAGGTGGAGACCCAGTACTTC
TRBJ1-5	18	TRBV28	NA	NA	CASSLLRPLLHGDQPQHF	TGTGCCAGCAGTTTACTCCGACCTCTGCTACACGGGGATCAGCCCCAGCATTTT
TRBJ2-3	11	TRBV3-1/TRBV3-2	NA	NA	CASSSGDTQYF	TGTGCCAGCAGCTCGGGGGATACGCAGTATTTT
TRBJ1-5	13	TRBV28	NA	NA	CASRRDGNQPQHF	TGTGCCAGCAGACGGGATGGCAATCAGCCCCAGCATTTT
TRBJ2-6	18	TRBV7-8	NA	TRBD1	CASSLRRDRGPGANVLTF	TGTGCCAGCAGCCTTCGACGAGACAGGGGGCCTGGGGCCAACGTCCTGACTTTC
TRBJ2-1	16	TRBV27	NA	TRBD2	CASKPMASGSWNEQFF	TGTGCCAGCAAGCCCATGGCTAGCGGGAGTTGGAATGAGCAGTTCTTC
TRBJ2-7	15	TRBV29-1	NA	TRBD1	CSVGAGQGNPYEQYF	TGCAGCGTTGGGGCGGGACAGGGAAATCCCTACGAGCAGTACTTC
TRBJ2-7	15	TRBV7-9	NA	TRBD2	CASSGTSGSGYEQYF	TGTGCCAGCAGTGGGACTAGCGGGAGTGGCTACGAGCAGTACTTC
TRBJ2-3	16	TRBV4-2	NA	TRBD1	CASSRGTGGASDTQYF	TGTGCCAGCAGCCGAGGGACAGGGGGCGCGAGTGATACGCAGTATTTT
TRBJ1-5	12	TRBV12-3/TRBV12-4	NA	NA	CASSFPRQPQHF	TGTGCCAGCAGTTTTCCGCGTCAGCCCCAGCATTTT
TRBJ1-1	17	TRBV21-1	NA	NA	CASGLFLAGRLNTEAFF	TGTGCCAGCGGGCTTTTTTTAGCAGGGCGCTTGAACACTGAAGCTTTCTTT
TRBJ2-1	16	TRBV9	NA	NA	CASSPGGAEGYNEQFF	TGTGCCAGCAGCCCCGGCGGAGCGGAGGGATACAATGAGCAGTTCTTC
TRBJ2-3	18	TRBV9	NA	NA	CASSPRGGRLFATDTQYF	TGTGCCAGCAGCCCCCGCGGAGGACGGCTCTTTGCGACAGATACGCAGTATTTT
TRBJ2-2	16	TRBV10-2	NA	NA	CASSESSGENTGELFF	TGCGCCAGCAGTGAGTCGAGCGGAGAGAACACCGGGGAGCTGTTTTTT
TRBJ2-6	12	TRBV2	NA	NA	CASRPLNNVLTF	TGTGCCAGCAGGCCCCTTAACAACGTCCTGACTTTC
TRBJ2-5	15	TRBV7-2	NA	NA	CASSPGGGGQETQYF	TGTGCCAGCAGCCCAGGGGGAGGGGGCCAAGAGACCCAGTACTTC
TRBJ1-4	16	TRBV5-1	NA	TRBD1	CASSLRVDRDWEKLFF	TGCGCCAGCAGCTTGAGGGTGGACAGGGATTGGGAAAAACTGTTTTTT
TRBJ2-7	12	TRBV3-1/TRBV3-2	NA	TRBD1	CASSQGAFEQYF	TGTGCCAGCAGTCAGGGGGCATTCGAGCAGTACTTC
TRBJ2-1	16	TRBV28	NA	TRBD2	CASSPLASRSYNEQFF	TGTGCCAGCAGCCCACTAGCGTCCCGCTCCTACAATGAGCAGTTCTTC
TRBJ2-7	13	TRBV10-1	NA	NA	CASSDGTQYEQYF	TGCGCCAGCAGTGATGGGACACAGTACGAGCAGTACTTC
TRBJ2-1	17	TRBV9	NA	NA	CASSPRWEFSPYNEQFF	TGTGCCAGCAGCCCACGGTGGGAGTTCTCCCCATACAATGAGCAGTTCTTC
TRBJ1-1	13	TRBV7-8	NA	NA	CASSLRVGTEAFF	TGTGCCAGCAGCTTGCGGGTCGGCACTGAAGCTTTCTTT
TRBJ2-2	17	TRBV28	once	TRBD1	CASSGGQGKFTTGELFF	TGTGCCAGCAGCGGCGGACAGGGAAAGTTTACCACCGGGGAGCTGTTTTTT
TRBJ1-5	14	TRBV28	NA	TRBD1	CASRGTGGGQPQHF	TGTGCCAGCAGGGGGACAGGGGGCGGCCAGCCCCAGCATTTT
TRBJ2-5	15	TRBV29-1	NA	TRBD2	CSVEEGSGSRRTQYF	TGCAGCGTTGAAGAGGGTAGCGGGAGTCGACGGACCCAGTACTTC
TRBJ2-7	11	TRBV6-5	NA	TRBD2	CASRLASEQYF	TGTGCCAGTAGACTAGCTTCCGAGCAGTACTTC
TRBJ2-7	14	TRBV9	NA	NA	CASSVGRGSLLQYF	TGTGCCAGCAGCGTAGGAAGAGGGTCCCTTCTTCAGTACTTC